The 26 T cell receptor beta chains below come from one sample, sequenced in a study of blood T cells in healthy people across ages. A second roughly 6 to 12 cycle PCR used barcoded and J-beta primers. TCRdb used MiXCR to reprocess the 5' RACE reads, holding one entry per CDR3 protein. The sample has around 750,000 distinct CDR3 sequences; about 55% are singletons. Material for sequencing was blood. The receptors were gathered from an elderly man in good health.

This chain uses TRBV20-1 with TRBJ1-5; D gene uncertain. V was clipped by 6 bases and J by 0 bases, with 9 bases between them. Germline CDR1 DFQATT, CDR2 SNEGSKA (reference sequence). This CDR3 has 13 residues. CDR3: CSAIGDSNQPQHF. CDR3 bases: TGCAGTGCAATTGGGGATAGCAATCAGCCCCAGCATTTT.

This chain connects TRBV12-3 or TRBV12-4 to TRBJ2-1; D uncertain. This CDR3 region has 14 residues. The V and J ends lost 2 bases and 7 bases respectively, with 12 bases between them. This chain's CDR3 is CASSLLTPSNEQFF. Here the CDR3 DNA reads TGTGCCAGCAGTTTATTGACTCCGAGTAATGAGCAGTTCTTC.

The chain carries TRBV11-1 and TRBJ2-1; 8 nucleotides match TRBD2. The J segment lost 2 bases and the V segment lost 3 bases, leaving 12 bases of the junction unmatched. The CDR3 length is 18 residues. Germline values: CDR1 SGHAT, CDR2 FQDESV (reference sequence). The CDR3 spells CASSFLLPGLGTYNEQFF. CDR3 in DNA: TGTGCCAGCAGCTTTCTCCTTCCGGGACTAGGGACCTACAATGAGCAGTTCTTC.

CDR3 nucleotides: TGCAGCGCCGACTCGACAGGGGGAGGCTGGAAGCACAGATACGCGTATTTT. Its translation is CSADSTGGGWKHRYAYF. The chain carries TRBV29-1 and TRBJ2-3; 9 bases fit TRBD1. There are 17 residues in the CDR3. Germline CDR1 SQVTM, CDR2 ANQGSEA. J was trimmed by 14 bases and V by 7 bases; bases with no gene match: 28.

This rearrangement joins TRBV5-1 to TRBJ1-2; 7 bases fit TRBD1. Losses at the gene ends were 1 base for V and 3 bases for J; bases not matched to a gene: 6. In germline, CDR1 is SGHRS, CDR2 YFSETQ. The CDR3 loop spans 15 amino acids. The CDR3 nucleotides read TGCGCCAGCAGCTTGACGGCCGACAGGGACTATGGCTACACCTTC. Its translation: CASSLTADRDYGYTF.

The chain joins TRBV3-1 to TRBJ2-2; D possibly corresponds to TRBD1 (5 bases). Germline V gene lookup returns CDR1 LGHDT and CDR2 YNNKEL (reference sequence). The CDR3 totals 15 residues. Trimming took off 4 bases at V and 4 bases at J, with 13 bases between the two ends. DNA for the CDR3: TGTGCCAGCAGCCGATTAGGACAATTCACCGGGGAGCTGTTTTTT. This gives the protein CASSRLGQFTGELFF. Complete variable domain (other parts from reference TRBV3-1 and TRBJ2-2): DTAVSQTPKYLVTQMGNDKSIKCEQNLGHDTMYWYKQDSKKFLKIMFSYNNKELIINETVPNRFSPKSPDKAHLNLHINSLELGDSAVYFCASSRLGQFTGELFFGEGSRLTVL.

In DNA, the CDR3 is TGTGCCAGCAGTGGGGTCGGTCCGGGCCATGAGCAGTTCTTC. This codes for CASSGVGPGHEQFF. This chain joins TRBV25-1 and TRBJ2-1; D unclear. Trimming took 4 bases from V and 8 from J, leaving 15 bases between them. CDR3 length: 14 amino acids. CDR1 MGHDK and CDR2 SYGVNS come from the germline V gene.

The table lists this clonotype with a count of one. This chain connects TRBV5-4 to TRBJ2-1; D is perhaps TRBD2 (5 bases). Trimming stripped 0 bases from V and 3 bases from J, with 10 bases between. CDR3 length: 15 residues. Germline V gene lookup returns CDR1 SGHNT and CDR2 YYREEE (reference sequence). This chain's CDR3 is CASSLDGSFYNEQFF. The CDR3 nucleotides read TGTGCCAGCAGCTTGGATGGGAGTTTCTACAATGAGCAGTTCTTC.

V is TRBV6-5 and J is TRBJ2-7; TRBD2 matches 16 bases. The CDR3 runs 16 residues. V trimming: 6 bases; J trimming: 3 bases; junction bases outside the gene matches: 5. Germline V gene sequence: CDR1 MNHEY, CDR2 SVGAGI. The CDR3 reads CASRGTSGRDFYEQYF. The CDR3 nucleotides are TGTGCCAGCAGGGGGACTAGCGGGAGGGATTTCTACGAGCAGTACTTC.

This rearrangement joins TRBV5-1 to TRBJ1-4, with no clear D. The CDR3 has 14 amino acids. Germline V gives CDR1 SGHRS, CDR2 YFSETQ. V was trimmed by 3 bases and J by 3 bases, leaving 9 bases between them. The CDR3 here is CASSSASSNEKLFF. In DNA, the CDR3 is TGCGCCAGCAGCTCTGCCAGCTCTAATGAAAAACTGTTTTTT.

The chain combines TRBV4-1 with TRBJ1-1; D remains unclear. Deletions cut 0 bases from V and 0 bases from J, with 5 bases between. Per germline, CDR1 MGHRA and CDR2 YSYEKL. The CDR3 runs 14 residues. CDR3 coding DNA: TGCGCCAGCAGCCAAGAGGAGATGAACACTGAAGCTTTCTTT. Its translation is CASSQEEMNTEAFF.

This clonotype was recorded a few times. The rearrangement uses TRBV11-2 and TRBJ2-3; a possible D gene is TRBD1 (7 bases). Germline V CDR1 and CDR2: SGHAT, FQNNGV. This CDR3 contains 15 residues. Deletions cut 5 bases from V and 2 bases from J, with 14 bases between. CDR3 in amino acids: CASSRRGLATDTQYF. DNA of the CDR3: TGTGCCAGCAGCCGGAGGGGGCTAGCCACAGATACGCAGTATTTT.

The J gene is TRBJ2-3, the V gene TRBV14; maybe TRBD1 (6 bases). The CDR3 extends over 15 amino acids. Trimming took 4 bases from V and 1 from J, leaving 12 bases between them. Germline V CDR1 and CDR2: SGHDN, FVKESK. CDR3 loop: CASSLRGLRTDTQYF. The CDR3 region has the DNA TGTGCCAGCAGCCTCAGGGGTTTGCGCACAGATACGCAGTATTTT. Full variable domain (outside the CDR3, taken from reference TRBV14 and TRBJ2-3): EAGVTQFPSHSVIEKGQTVTLRCDPISGHDNLYWYRRVMGKEIKFLLHFVKESKQDESGMPNNRFLAERTGGTYSTLKVQPAELEDSGVYFCASSLRGLRTDTQYFGPGTRLTVL.

The chain links TRBV18 to TRBJ2-1; TRBD1 is a possible D gene (6 bases). This CDR3 is 14 amino acids long. CDR1 and CDR2 from the germline V gene are KGHSH and LQKENI. V shed 5 bases and J shed 6 bases, with 14 bases lying between them. CDR3 in DNA: TGTGCCAGCTCATCGTTACAGGGCCCCAATGAGCAGTTCTTC. Protein sequence: CASSSLQGPNEQFF.

The V and J genes are TRBV7-3 and TRBJ2-7; D is ambiguous. The CDR3 loop spans 13 amino acids. The V end was cut by 6 bases, the J end by 6 bases, with 15 bases between. The germline CDR1 and CDR2 sequences are SGHTA and FQGTGA. The CDR3 bases are TGTGCCAGCAGTGTAAATGGTCTCTCCGAGCAGTACTTC. This encodes CASSVNGLSEQYF.

This clonotype was detected only once. The chain joins TRBV10-3 to TRBJ2-1; a weak D match, TRBD2 (5 bases). TRBJ2-7 explains the end of the DNA better; the J call may be wrong. This CDR3 contains 12 residues. Germline assignment: CDR1 ENHRY and CDR2 SYGVKD. The CDR3 DNA reads TGTGCCATCGGGAGAGTAGCCGCGGAGCAGTACTTC. It yields the protein CAIGRVAAEQYF.

The V call is TRBV28, the J call TRBJ2-5; TRBD2 aligns across 15 bases. The CDR3 covers 17 residues. The J segment lost 4 bases and the V segment lost 0 bases, leaving 3 bases of the junction unmatched. Germline V gene data show CDR1 as MDHEN and CDR2 as SYDVKM. In DNA form, the CDR3 reads TGTGCCAGCAGTTTATGGGGACTAGCGGGAGGAGGAGAGACCCAGTACTTC. Protein: CASSLWGLAGGGETQYF.

This clonotype was seen a single time. The rearrangement links TRBV7-6 to TRBJ2-1; TRBD2 agrees at 8 bases. CDR3 length equals 16 residues. V shed 4 bases and J 7 bases; nucleotides not matched to a gene: 12. Germline V gene data show CDR1 as SGHVS and CDR2 as FNYEAQ. As DNA, the CDR3 is TGTGCCAGCAGCTCACTACCAGCGGGAGTAGATAATGAGCAGTTCTTC. Encoded protein: CASSSLPAGVDNEQFF.

This clonotype occurred a few times. The chain has TRBV12-3 or TRBV12-4 and TRBJ2-7, with D possibly being TRBD2 (6 bases). V lost 0 bases to trimming and J lost 11 bases, with 11 bases between them. This CDR3 contains 12 residues. CDR3 nucleotides: TGTGCCAGCAGTTTAGCGCAACTAGCTAAGTACTTC. Its protein is CASSLAQLAKYF.

The chain is built from TRBV15 and TRBJ2-5; D is perhaps TRBD2 (6 bases). CDR3 size: 19 residues. Per the germline V gene, CDR1 is LNHNV and CDR2 is YYDKDF (reference sequence). V shed 6 bases and J shed 6 bases, with 32 bases lying between them. CDR3 in DNA: TGTGCCACCAGAAATTCGGGGTCGAATGGGCCGGGAGCCTTAAAGACCCAGTACTTC. Encoded protein: CATRNSGSNGPGALKTQYF.

DNA of the CDR3: TGTGCCAGCAGTCCCGGGACTAGCGGGAGACATGAGCAGTTCTTC. This gives the protein CASSPGTSGRHEQFF. The rearrangement links TRBV6-5 to TRBJ2-1; 14 bases map to TRBD2. The CDR3 covers 15 residues. The germline CDR1 and CDR2 sequences are MNHEY and SVGAGI. The ends lost 5 bases at V and 8 bases at J; junction bases unmatched: 5.

This clonotype was detected only a few times. The genes are TRBV7-8 and TRBJ2-7, with 7 bases matching TRBD1. The J segment lost 5 bases and the V segment lost 4 bases, leaving 8 bases of the junction unmatched. This CDR3 has 14 amino acids. Per germline, CDR1 SGHVS and CDR2 FQNEAQ. CDR3 coding DNA: TGTGCCAGCAGCTCCCGGACAGGAAGCAACGAGCAGTACTTC. Translation gives CASSSRTGSNEQYF.

This clonotype has a handful of counts. V and J are TRBV7-9 and TRBJ2-7; D may correspond to TRBD1 or TRBD2 (5 bases each). V was shortened by 3 bases and J by 1 base, with 10 bases between the two germline ends. CDR3 size: 14 residues. The germline CDR1 and CDR2 sequences are SEHNR and FQNEAQ (reference sequence). As DNA, the CDR3 is TGTGCCAGCAGCTTTCGAGGGGAATCCTACGAGCAGTACTTC. Protein sequence: CASSFRGESYEQYF.

This clonotype was seen a few times. This chain joins TRBV4-1 and TRBJ2-3, with TRBD2 identical over 12 bases. This CDR3 is 18 amino acids long. The trim removed 5 bases at V and 14 bases at J, leaving 23 bases unmatched. CDR1 is MGHRA, CDR2 YSYEKL, per germline. CDR3 sequence: CASSGEVGLAGKHRYAYF. CDR3 nucleotide sequence: TGCGCCAGCAGCGGAGAGGTCGGACTAGCGGGAAAGCACAGATACGCGTATTTT.

This chain connects TRBV2 to TRBJ2-3; TRBD2 agrees at 9 bases. This CDR3 is 15 amino acids long. CDR1 and CDR2 from the germline V gene are SNHLY and FYNNEI. Trimming cost V 10 bases and J 0 bases; bases outside gene matches: 8. The DNA of the CDR3 is TGTGCCACCGGCCCTAGCGGGATTAGCACAGATACGCAGTATTTT. Protein sequence: CATGPSGISTDTQYF.

On this clonotype itself: Germline is not matched at one junction end, which may reflect a read error. The CDR3 here is CASSFRDRDGHTF. DNA for the CDR3: TGTGCCAGCAGCTTCCGGGACAGGGATGGCCACACCTTC. This chain uses TRBV7-2 with TRBJ1-2, with 9 bases lining up with TRBD1. Germline V gene data show CDR1 as SGHTA and CDR2 as FQGNSA. The CDR3 covers 13 residues.